This paragraph reports one T cell receptor (beta chain). Its antigen is currently unknown. The sample carries other DNA sequences with the same CDR3. The data are from a study of shared clonotypes between healthy human individuals. Trimming left V 2 bases short and J 2 bases short, with 11 bases between. This CDR3 has 14 amino acids. Germline assignment: CDR1 SGDLS and CDR2 YYNGEE. Overall study results and limits: Across several donors, naive CD4 shared roughly 5%, naive CD8 less than 4%, memory CD4 2.3%, memory CD8 0.4% to 0.5%.

Measured with immunoSEQ multiplex PCR; TCRdb has only the in-frame clones, and not every one. The sample has about 1,900,000 clones; less than 95% are singletons. Terminally differentiated effector memory CD45RA+ cells were excluded from the naive CD8 cells, which were CD45RO-negative and positively selected for CCR7. The specimen sequenced was naive CD8+ T cells sorted from blood. This chain connects TRBV9 to TRBJ2-7, with TRBD2 as a possible D gene (6 bases). The sequence came from a man in his late teens or twenties in good health. CDR3 DNA: TGTGCCAGCAGCGTCGGGGGAGATACCTACGAGCAGTACTTC. Amino acid sequence: CASSVGGDTYEQYF.